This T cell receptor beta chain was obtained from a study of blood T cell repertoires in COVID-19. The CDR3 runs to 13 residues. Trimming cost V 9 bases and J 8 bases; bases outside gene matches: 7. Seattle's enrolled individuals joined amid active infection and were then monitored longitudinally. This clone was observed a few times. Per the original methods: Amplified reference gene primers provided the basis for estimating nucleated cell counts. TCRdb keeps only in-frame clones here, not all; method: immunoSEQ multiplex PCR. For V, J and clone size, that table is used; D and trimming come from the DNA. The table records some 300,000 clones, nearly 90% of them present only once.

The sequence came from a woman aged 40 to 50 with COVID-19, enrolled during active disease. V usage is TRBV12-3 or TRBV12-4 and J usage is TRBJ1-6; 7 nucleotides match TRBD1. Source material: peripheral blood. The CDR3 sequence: CASRETGYSPLHF. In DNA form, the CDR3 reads TGTGCCAGTCGGGAGACAGGGTATTCACCCCTCCACTTT.